The 2 T cell receptor beta chains given below trace back to one sample, sequenced in a study of T cells in Graves' hyperthyroidism and ophthalmopathy. The source material, RNA transcripts, was used to amplify TCR beta CDR3 regions. A set of HTBI primers served as the primers for a first-round RT-PCR of the TCR CDR3. TCRdb processed the multiplex PCR reads anew with MiXCR; each CDR3 protein has one entry. Among 450,000 to 650,000 distinct CDR3 sequences listed, 15% to 20% were seen once. Specimen: blood. The receptor source for this set is a woman between 18 and 30 years old with Graves' ophthalmopathy.

The genes are TRBV10-1 and TRBJ2-2, with D possibly TRBD2 on 5 matching bases. Germline assignment: CDR1 WNHNN and CDR2 SYGVQD (reference sequence). CDR3 length: 14 amino acids. Deletions cut 4 bases from V and 5 bases from J, with 11 bases between. The CDR3 region is CASSGTLSTGELFF. CDR3 DNA: TGCGCCAGCAGTGGGACTTTAAGTACCGGGGAGCTGTTTTTT.

At least ten counts were recorded for this clonotype. V gene TRBV11-2 combines with J gene TRBJ1-1; TRBD1 aligns across 8 bases. Trimming cost V 4 bases and J 6 bases; bases outside gene matches: 10. This CDR3 has 15 amino acids. Germline-derived CDR1 and CDR2 are SGHAT and FQNNGV. The CDR3 loop is CASSSTHTGGAEAFF. DNA for the CDR3: TGTGCCAGCAGCTCGACCCACACAGGGGGGGCTGAAGCTTTCTTT.